The next 21 T cell receptor beta chains were all read from a single sample in a study of metastatic and nonmetastatic thyroid tumors. Ahead of thyroid surgery, no patient had received treatment of any kind. Using MiXCR, TCRdb reanalyzed the PCR reads. The sample lists about 85,000 clones; approximately 9% were seen once. The sequenced sample consisted of blood. The receptors were sampled from a female donor with papillary thyroid cancer or a benign thyroid nodule (not recorded which). Some clones in this sample may be carry-over from other donors' samples.

This clone was recorded at least ten times. The chain links TRBV20-1 to TRBJ2-7; the D gene is possibly TRBD2 (6 bases). This CDR3 has 13 residues. V was clipped by 2 bases and J by 2 bases, with 10 bases between them. Looked up from germline, CDR1 is DFQATT and CDR2 is SNEGSKA (reference sequence). This CDR3 reads CSARRAGTYEQYF. CDR3 nucleotides: TGCAGTGCTAGACGGGCGGGGACCTACGAGCAGTACTTC.

This clone was recorded at least ten times. V gene TRBV6-6 combines with J gene TRBJ2-7, with 12 bases matching TRBD2. The CDR3 loop spans 15 amino acids. V gave up 1 base and J gave up 3 bases; unmatched junction bases: 1. Germline lookup yields CDR1 MNHNY and CDR2 SVGAGI (reference sequence). The DNA for the CDR3 is TGTGCCAGCAGTTACTTGACTAGCGGGGGCTACGAGCAGTACTTC. This codes for CASSYLTSGGYEQYF.

The genes are TRBV2 and TRBJ2-2, with 7 bases fitting TRBD2. Germline V gene lookup returns CDR1 SNHLY and CDR2 FYNNEI. The CDR3 is made up of 13 amino acids. V lost 11 bases and J lost 7; bases outside the gene matches: 10. The DNA of the CDR3 is TGTGCCGGCACGGTAGCGGGCCGCGGGGAGCTGTTTTTT. This encodes CAGTVAGRGELFF.

The chain is built from TRBV20-1 and TRBJ1-2, with D hard to call. V gave up 1 base and J gave up 8 bases, with 17 bases separating them. This CDR3 is 14 amino acids long. The germline V gene encodes CDR1 DFQATT and CDR2 SNEGSKA (reference sequence). The CDR3 bases are TGCAGTGCTAGAGCAGTCCATCCAACTGGGGGCTACACCTTC. It specifies CSARAVHPTGGYTF.

This clone was detected many times. V is TRBV25-1 and J is TRBJ1-6; the D is unclear. The CDR3 is 13 amino acids. Trimming cost V 8 bases and J 7 bases, with 12 bases left between them. Per germline, CDR1 MGHDK and CDR2 SYGVNS. This CDR3 is CASLKSVNSPLHF. CDR3 coding DNA: TGTGCCAGCTTAAAGTCAGTGAATTCACCCCTCCACTTT. The complete variable domain, with remaining parts taken from reference TRBV25-1 and TRBJ1-6, reads EADIYQTPRYLVIGTGKKITLECSQTMGHDKMYWYQQDPGMELHLIHYSYGVNSTEKGDLSSESTVSRIRTEHFPLTLESARPSHTSQYLCASLKSVNSPLHFGNGTRLTVT.

Many counts were recorded for this clone. V is TRBV29-1 and J is TRBJ2-4; D assignment may be TRBD1 or TRBD2 (5 bases each). The CDR3 consists of 12 residues. The V and J ends lost 6 bases and 11 bases respectively, with 17 bases between them. The germline V gene has CDR1 SQVTM and CDR2 ANQGSEA. This CDR3 reads CSVQGDAWVQYF. CDR3 DNA sequence: TGCAGCGTCCAAGGGGACGCTTGGGTTCAGTACTTC.

This clone is a singleton in its sample. The CDR3, as DNA: TGTGCCAGCAGCACTACAGGGACTAGCACAGATACGCAGTATTTT. It is translated as CASSTTGTSTDTQYF. This chain links TRBV9 with TRBJ2-3; D assignment may be TRBD1 or TRBD2 (6 bases each). The germline V gene encodes CDR1 SGDLS and CDR2 YYNGEE. There are 15 residues in the CDR3. The ends were cut back, 4 bases at V and 0 bases at J, with 12 bases in the middle.

This clone was seen repeatedly, ten times or more. This chain connects TRBV6-4 to TRBJ1-2; TRBD1 matches 7 bases. V dropped 4 bases and J dropped 4; count of bases not matched to a gene: 6. CDR3 length: 14 residues. The germline CDR1 and CDR2 sequences are MRHNA and SNTAGT. CDR3 nucleotide sequence: TGTGCCAGCAGTGGTGGGGACAGCCCCTATGGCTACACCTTC. Its translation is CASSGGDSPYGYTF.

The chain recombines TRBV14 with TRBJ2-1; 7 positions agree with TRBD2. This CDR3 spans 16 amino acids. With 3 bases clipped from V and 3 bases from J, the junction kept 8 bases outside the gene matches. In germline, CDR1 is SGHDN, CDR2 FVKESK. CDR3 sequence reads: CASSQFRGGRYNEQFF. The CDR3 coding sequence is TGTGCCAGCAGCCAGTTCCGCGGGGGTCGCTACAATGAGCAGTTCTTC.

This clone was seen ten or more times. This sequence joins TRBV5-1 and TRBJ2-3; 11 bases fit TRBD2. The CDR3 contains 18 residues. V shed 1 base, J shed 0 bases, and the junction held 7 bases outside the gene matches. Germline lookup yields CDR1 SGHRS and CDR2 YFSETQ. CDR3 DNA sequence: TGCGCCAGCAGCTTGAGACTAGCGGGGCCCCTTAGCACAGATACGCAGTATTTT. Its protein product is CASSLRLAGPLSTDTQYF.

The chain carries TRBV30 and TRBJ1-1; a weak D match, TRBD1 (6 bases). Trimming took off 0 bases at V and 1 base at J, with 18 bases between the two ends. CDR1 GTSNPN and CDR2 SVGIG come from the germline V gene (reference sequence). This CDR3 region has 17 residues. In DNA form, the CDR3 reads TGTGCCTGGAGTGTATGGGATGCTGGGGGCGGGAACACTGAAGCTTTCTTT. This encodes CAWSVWDAGGGNTEAFF.

This chain links TRBV7-2 with TRBJ2-7; 8 bases align to TRBD2. The CDR3 contains 17 residues. V gave up 0 bases and J gave up 2 bases; unmatched junction bases: 9. Germline CDR1 SGHTA, CDR2 FQGNSA. CDR3 coding DNA: TGTGCCAGCAGCTTAGCGCGGGGGGCGGGGCCGCCCTACGAGCAGTACTTC. Its protein is CASSLARGAGPPYEQYF. Together with reference TRBV7-2 and TRBJ2-7, the CDR3 gives the full variable domain: GAGVSQSPSNKVTEKGKDVELRCDPISGHTALYWYRQSLGQGLEFLIYFQGNSAPDKSGLPSDRFSAERTGGSVSTLTIQRTQQEDSAVYLCASSLARGAGPPYEQYFGPGTRLTVT.

The table lists this clone with many counts. The rearrangement links TRBV5-4 to TRBJ2-1; possibly TRBD1 or TRBD2 for D (5 bases each). The germline CDR1 and CDR2 sequences are SGHNT and YYREEE (reference sequence). CDR3 length equals 14 residues. V dropped 5 bases and J dropped 10 bases, with 19 bases sitting between them. The CDR3 bases are TGTGCCAGCAGGTCCGGGACGGCGGCGGAGGAGCAGTTCTTC. Its translation: CASRSGTAAEEQFF.

This clone has ten or more counts. CDR3 coding DNA: TGCGCCAGCAGCTTGGACAGGGGGAGCACCACAGATACGCAGTATTTT. It translates to CASSLDRGSTTDTQYF. V usage is TRBV5-1 and J usage is TRBJ2-3; 8 bases agree with TRBD1. J was trimmed by 2 bases and V by 0 bases; bases with no gene match: 5. The length of the CDR3 is 16 residues. CDR1 is SGHRS and CDR2 is YFSETQ in the germline V gene.

This clone turned up a few times. V and J are TRBV12-5 and TRBJ1-2, with 9 bases lining up with TRBD1. The germline gives CDR1 LGHNT, CDR2 FRNRAP. This CDR3 is built from 12 residues. V shed 2 bases and J 8 bases; nucleotides not matched to a gene: 0. The CDR3 region is CASGLTGGGYTF. Here the CDR3 DNA reads TGTGCTAGTGGTTTGACAGGGGGCGGCTACACCTTC. Looking up the rest from reference TRBV12-5 and TRBJ1-2 gives the full variable domain: DARVTQTPRHKVTEMGQEVTMRCQPILGHNTVFWYRQTMMQGLELLAYFRNRAPLDDSGMPKDRFSAEMPDATLATLKIQPSEPRDSAVYFCASGLTGGGYTFGSGTRLTVV.

This clone was counted many times. This chain links TRBV2 with TRBJ1-3, with D perhaps TRBD1 (6 bases). CDR1 is SNHLY, CDR2 FYNNEI, per germline. The CDR3 runs 15 residues. V was pared by 5 bases and J by 0 bases, with 11 bases between. CDR3 nucleotides: TGTGCCAGCAGTACGGACAGACACTCTGGAAACACCATATATTTT. Its protein product is CASSTDRHSGNTIYF.

For this clone: This may be a read error: a much more frequent sequence differs by one nucleotide. V is TRBV18 and J is TRBJ1-1; D may be TRBD1 (5 bases). The CDR3 is 13 residues long. Between the trimmed V and J ends, which lost 8 bases and 2 bases, there was a span of 12 bases. Germline assignment: CDR1 KGHSH and CDR2 LQKENI. The CDR3 DNA reads TGTGCCAGCATACCGACAGCCAACACTGAAGCTTTCTTT. It specifies CASIPTANTEAFF.

This clone showed up many times. This chain connects TRBV7-6 to TRBJ2-1; D not certain. Germline loops: CDR1 SGHVS, CDR2 FNYEAQ. The CDR3 is 12 residues long. V shed 4 bases and J shed 7 bases, with 8 bases lying between them. As DNA, the CDR3 is TGTGCCAGCAGCTCCCACAGAAATGAGCAGTTCTTC. It yields the protein CASSSHRNEQFF.

This clone was detected many times. One end of the junction is discordant with germline, which a read error may explain. This CDR3 is also generated by other DNA sequences in the sample. The chain is built from TRBV3-1 and TRBJ2-7; 9 bases fit TRBD1. The CDR3 extends over 18 amino acids. Looked up from germline, CDR1 is LGHDT and CDR2 is YNNKEL (reference sequence). CDR3 DNA: TGTGCCAGCAGCCGTTCCCCGAAGACAGGGGGAGTCTCCTACGAGCAGTACTTT. Encoded protein: CASSRSPKTGGVSYEQYF.

This clone occurred many times. The rearrangement joins TRBV5-1 to TRBJ2-1, with 9 bases that match TRBD2. V trimming: 4 bases; J trimming: 0 bases; junction bases outside the gene matches: 5. The CDR3 is made up of 16 amino acids. From germline, CDR1 is SGHRS and CDR2 YFSETQ. For the CDR3, the DNA is TGCGCCAGCAGCAGAAGACTAGCGGCCTCCTACAATGAGCAGTTCTTC. Its translation: CASSRRLAASYNEQFF.

This clone was found many times. V gene TRBV20-1 combines with J gene TRBJ1-2, with 9 bases lining up with TRBD1. The CDR3 spans 13 residues. After removal of 3 bases from V and 6 bases from J, the junction contained 5 bases not matched to a gene. Germline-derived CDR1 and CDR2 are DFQATT and SNEGSKA (reference sequence). In nucleotides, the CDR3 is TGCAGTGCTAGGGGGACAGGGCCAAATGGCTACACCTTC. This sequence encodes CSARGTGPNGYTF.